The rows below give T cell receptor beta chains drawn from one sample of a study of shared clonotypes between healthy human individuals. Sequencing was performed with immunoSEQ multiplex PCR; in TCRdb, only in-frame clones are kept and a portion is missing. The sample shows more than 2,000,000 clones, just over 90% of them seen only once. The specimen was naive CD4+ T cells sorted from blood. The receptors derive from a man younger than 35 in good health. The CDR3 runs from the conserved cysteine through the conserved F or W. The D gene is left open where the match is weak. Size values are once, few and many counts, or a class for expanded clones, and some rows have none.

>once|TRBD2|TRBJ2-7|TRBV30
TGTGCCTGGCACACGACTAGCGGGGGGTACGAGCAGTACTTC
CAWHTTSGGYEQYF
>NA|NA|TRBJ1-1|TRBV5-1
TGCGCCAGCAGCTCGGAGGGGGGAAACACTGAAGCTTTCTTT
CASSSEGGNTEAFF
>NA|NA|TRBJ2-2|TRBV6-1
TGTGCCAGCAGGTTATCAGGGGCAACCGGGGAGCTGTTCTTT
CASRLSGATGELFF
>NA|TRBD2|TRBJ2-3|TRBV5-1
TGCGCCAGCAGCTTCGGGACTAGCGGGACTTACACAGATACGCAGTATTTT
CASSFGTSGTYTDTQYF
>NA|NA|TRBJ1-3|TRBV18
TGTGCCAGCTCACCGCCGGGAGCCTCTGGAAACACCATATATTTT
CASSPPGASGNTIYF
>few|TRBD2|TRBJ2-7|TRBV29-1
TGCAGCGTTGAAATAGCGGGAGGGCCGAACGAGCAGTACTTC
CSVEIAGGPNEQYF
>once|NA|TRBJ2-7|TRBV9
TGTGCCAGCAGCGCTGACCCCTGGGGGGACGAGCAGTACTTC
CASSADPWGDEQYF
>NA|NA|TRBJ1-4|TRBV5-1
TGCGCCAGCAGCTTGGTGGAGGCAAGTGCTAATGAAAAACTGTTTTTT
CASSLVEASANEKLFF
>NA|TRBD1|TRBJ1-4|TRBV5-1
TGCGCCAGCAGCATGGGACAGGGGGCTGGGGTTTCAGAAAAACTGTTTTTT
CASSMGQGAGVSEKLFF
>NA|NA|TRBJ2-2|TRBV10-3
TGTGCCAGCGACAACATGAAGGGAGGGAACACCGGGGAGCTGTTTTTT
CASDNMKGGNTGELFF
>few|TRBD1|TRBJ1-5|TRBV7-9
TGTGCCAGCAGCTTAACAGGGGATCCCAATCAGCCCCAGCATTTT
CASSLTGDPNQPQHF
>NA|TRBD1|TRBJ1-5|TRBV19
TGTGCCAGTAGCGATCCGGGACAGGGAAGGTATCAGCCCCAGCATTTT
CASSDPGQGRYQPQHF
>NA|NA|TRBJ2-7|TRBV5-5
TGTGCCAGCAGCTTGGACAGAGAATACTACGAGCAGTACTTC
CASSLDREYYEQYF
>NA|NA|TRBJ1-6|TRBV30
TGTGCCCTAGGGCCGGGCAATTCACCCCTCCACTTT
CALGPGNSPLHF
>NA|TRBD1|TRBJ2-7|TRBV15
TGTGCCACCAGCAGAGAAGGAGGGACAGGGGGCTACGAGCAGTACTTC
CATSREGGTGGYEQYF
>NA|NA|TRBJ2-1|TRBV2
TGTGCCATCAGGGGAAAGGCGGGAGAGCCCTACAATGAGCAGTTCTTC
CAIRGKAGEPYNEQFF
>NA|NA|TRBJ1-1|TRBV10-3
TGTGCCATCAGCGCGAGCGGGGGGAACACTGAAGCTTTCTTT
CAISASGGNTEAFF
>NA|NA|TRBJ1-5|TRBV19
TGTGCCAGTAGTCCCGTAAGGGCCAGCAAGGGTCTGAATCAGCCCCAGCATTTT
CASSPVRASKGLNQPQHF
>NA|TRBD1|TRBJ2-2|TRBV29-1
TGCAGCGTGGACGGACAGGGCACCGGGGAGCTGTTTTTT
CSVDGQGTGELFF
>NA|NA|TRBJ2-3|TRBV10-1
TGCGCCAGCAGTGATACGGGAGCTGGTACAGATACGCAGTATTTT
CASSDTGAGTDTQYF
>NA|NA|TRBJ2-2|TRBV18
TGTGCCAGCTCACCTCCGGGTCCGACCGGGGAGCTGTTTTTT
CASSPPGPTGELFF
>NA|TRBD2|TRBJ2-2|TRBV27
TGTGCCAGCAGGGGACTAGCGGGAGTTGGGAGCGGCGGGGAGCTGTTTTTT
CASRGLAGVGSGGELFF
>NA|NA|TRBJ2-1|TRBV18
TGTGCCAGCACCCGGGACACTAACAATGAGCAGTTCTTC
CASTRDTNNEQFF
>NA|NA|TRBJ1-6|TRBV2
TGTGCCAGCAGGGGGACGGAGAATTCACCCCTCCACTTT
CASRGTENSPLHF
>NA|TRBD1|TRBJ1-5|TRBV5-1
TGCGCCAGCAGCTTGACAGGGGGGAATCAGCCCCAGCATTTT
CASSLTGGNQPQHF
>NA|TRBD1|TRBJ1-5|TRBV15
TGTGCCACCAGCAGAGATAGGAGGGGACAGGGGGCTTCGGATAGCAATCAGCCCCAGCATTTT
CATSRDRRGQGASDSNQPQHF
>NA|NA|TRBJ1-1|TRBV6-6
TGTGCCAGCAATCAACAGCTATACACTGAAGCTTTCTTT
CASNQQLYTEAFF
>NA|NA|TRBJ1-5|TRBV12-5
TGTGCTAGTGGTTTGGTATATCAGCTCGAGTGGGGTGGTCAGCCCCAGCATTTT
CASGLVYQLEWGGQPQHF
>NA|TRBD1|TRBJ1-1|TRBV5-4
TGTGCCAGCACCTCACCGGGACAGGGTTACACTGAAGCTTTCTTT
CASTSPGQGYTEAFF
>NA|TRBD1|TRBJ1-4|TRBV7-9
TGTGCCAGCACCTTGGGGGACAGGGGGAATGAAAAACTGTTTTTT
CASTLGDRGNEKLFF
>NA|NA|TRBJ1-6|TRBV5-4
TGTGCCAGCACCTTACAGGGCCCTAATTCACCCCTCCACTTT
CASTLQGPNSPLHF
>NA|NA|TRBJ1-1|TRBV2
TGTGCCAGCAGAGTGAGCAGGAACACTGAAGCTTTCTTT
CASRVSRNTEAFF
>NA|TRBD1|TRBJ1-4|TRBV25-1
TGTGCCAGCAGTGTCCGGGACAGGGGTAATGAAAAACTGTTTTTT
CASSVRDRGNEKLFF
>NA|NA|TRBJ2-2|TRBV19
TGTGCCAGTAGTATCATCAGGAACACCGGGGAGCTGTTTTTT
CASSIIRNTGELFF
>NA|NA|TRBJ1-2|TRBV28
TGTGCCAGCAGTTTAGATACGAGGCGATACACCTTC
CASSLDTRRYTF
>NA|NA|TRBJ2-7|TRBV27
TGTGCCAGCAGTTTACTCCGGGGCAGGGGAAAAGCCTACGAGCAGTACTTC
CASSLLRGRGKAYEQYF
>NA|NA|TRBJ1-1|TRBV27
TGTGCCAGCAGTTTACGGGGGAGCACTGAAGCTTTCTTT
CASSLRGSTEAFF
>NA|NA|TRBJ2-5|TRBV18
TGTGCCAGCTCACGCTCCGGGGTACAAGAGACCCAGTACTTC
CASSRSGVQETQYF
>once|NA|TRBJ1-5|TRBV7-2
TGTGCCAGCAGCTTAGAGGTTAGCACCCTTTCCTTT
CASSLEVSTLSF
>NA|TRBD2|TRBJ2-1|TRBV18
TGTGCCAGCTCACCAACTCTCCAAGCGGGAGTCGATGAGCAGTTCTTC
CASSPTLQAGVDEQFF
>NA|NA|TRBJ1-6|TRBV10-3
TGTGCCATCAGCCGGGACATCTATAATTCACCCCTCCACTTT
CAISRDIYNSPLHF
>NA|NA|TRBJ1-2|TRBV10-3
TGTGCCATCAGTGAGTCGGGAGGGGCAGGCTATGGCTACACCTTC
CAISESGGAGYGYTF